The rows below give T cell receptor beta chains drawn from one sample of a study of T cells in Graves' hyperthyroidism and ophthalmopathy. TCRdb fed the multiplex PCR reads into MiXCR, producing one record per CDR3 protein. Of 700,000 or so distinct CDR3 sequences listed, about 16% are singletons. The specimen was blood. The receptors come from a man in his late teens or twenties with Graves' hyperthyroidism. CDR3s leave out the opening cysteine and the closing phenylalanine or tryptophan. The order of the fields is V gene, CDR3 protein.

TRBV12-3/TRBV12-4 | ASSRLWGEQF
TRBV12-3/TRBV12-4 | ASSFKLLYNEQF
TRBV6-1 | ASIGTSGRFPSTDTQY
TRBV9 | ASSVKSEANTGELF
TRBV5-1 | ASSAGQGGSQPQH
TRBV2 | ASSEADLGNTEAF
TRBV12-3/TRBV12-4 | ASSGRGFTNEKLF
TRBV2 | ASRDRGGTGELF
TRBV20-1 | SARDHNGARPYEQY
TRBV7-6 | ASSLEDGNQPQH
TRBV11-3 | ASSLIAGGHNEQF
TRBV20-1 | MADRGYNEQF
TRBV28 | ASSSPGQGLYEQY
TRBV28 | ASSSTGREQY
TRBV6-1 | ASSTRQGVITNFGEQF
TRBV6-2/TRBV6-3 | ASSYSRGGRGNQPQH
TRBV24-1 | ATSAAGFSYNEQF
TRBV2 | ASKDSGRRETQY
TRBV20-1 | SARTSGASYNEQF
TRBV7-6 | ASSLGRGKTGELF
TRBV20-1 | SARELAGEDEQF
TRBV20-1 | SARGPRGRGYTDTQY
TRBV10-3 | AIRGETDTQY
TRBV27 | ASSLNWDAGYGYT
TRBV12-3/TRBV12-4 | ASSSGYQPQH
TRBV2 | ASSAGLTNNEQF
TRBV12-3/TRBV12-4 | ASSFGTSYEQY
TRBV9 | ASSVSHPGEQY
TRBV3-1 | ASSRQLGNQPQH
TRBV13 | ASSPRQGYNEQY
TRBV19 | ASKERDTTNTEAF
TRBV2 | ASSEEGVGEQY
TRBV28 | ASSLPHGAGGQETQY
TRBV9 | ASSPSELEQF
TRBV7-9 | ATSLGSQETQY
TRBV29-1 | SVSLQGSIETQY
TRBV12-3/TRBV12-4 | ASSLAETAKNIQY
TRBV7-8 | ASSPRSPYGYT
TRBV5-1 | ASRYDRGNTEAF
TRBV27 | ASRKGTNEQF
TRBV5-6 | ASSLEGSGQETQY
TRBV7-8 | ASSSGLRDSNEKLF
TRBV27 | ASSLTPGKSSYEQY
TRBV29-1 | SVRRGYEQY
TRBV20-1 | SASKDRAYEQY
TRBV28 | ASRSLSAGAIYEQY
TRBV7-9 | ASSSLAGVTGELF
TRBV7-9 | ASSSRWGQF